The 17 T cell receptor beta chains reported below all come from one sample, sequenced in a study of blood T cell repertoires in COVID-19. Libraries were prepared by immunoSEQ multiplex PCR; TCRdb keeps only in-frame clonotypes and omits some of them. The sample carries 150,000 to 250,000 clones, around four fifths recorded once. Source material: PBMCs or T cells enriched from blood (not recorded which). Receptors originate from a man in his forties who had recovered from COVID-19.

Details on this clone: The sample holds other DNA sequences that translate to the same CDR3. The V gene is TRBV6-2 or TRBV6-3, the J gene TRBJ2-7, with 8 bases aligning to TRBD1. The CDR3 runs to 13 residues. From germline, CDR1 is MNHEY and CDR2 SVGEGT. Trimming cost V 5 bases and J 3 bases; bases outside gene matches: 3. The CDR3 DNA sequence: TGTGCCAGCAGTCGGGACAGGAGCTACGAGCAGTACTTC. The encoded protein is CASSRDRSYEQYF.

V gene TRBV24-1 combines with J gene TRBJ2-1, with 12 nucleotides matching TRBD2. The J segment lost 0 bases and the V segment lost 5 bases, leaving 7 bases of the junction unmatched. The CDR3 length is 18 residues. Per the germline V gene, CDR1 is KGHDR and CDR2 is SFDVKD. The CDR3 loop is CATSGGTSGLSSYNEQFF. The CDR3 DNA follows: TGTGCCACCAGTGGAGGGACTAGCGGGCTTAGCTCCTACAATGAGCAGTTCTTC.

This clone was detected only once. The CDR3 sequence: CASSQTLSSYEQYV. In DNA, the CDR3 is TGTGCCAGCAGCCAGACTCTTAGCTCCTACGAGCAGTACGTC. This rearrangement joins TRBV27 to TRBJ2-7; unclear D gene. The ends were cut back, 6 bases at V and 0 bases at J, with 12 bases in the middle. The V gene's germline CDR1 is MNHEY and CDR2 SMNVEV (reference sequence). This CDR3 is built from 14 residues.

This clone has only one observation. The chain carries TRBV7-8 and TRBJ1-1; 9 positions match TRBD1. In germline, CDR1 is SGHVS, CDR2 FQNEAQ. The CDR3 has 15 residues. The V and J ends lost 7 bases and 5 bases, in that order; junction bases with no gene match: 11. This CDR3 is CASNLQGTGRTEAFF. CDR3 nucleotide sequence: TGTGCCAGCAACTTGCAGGGGACAGGGAGGACTGAAGCTTTCTTT.

This chain uses TRBV4-3 with TRBJ1-2; 8 bases line up with TRBD1. The germline V gene has CDR1 LGHNA and CDR2 YSLEER. Trimming cost V 0 bases and J 7 bases; bases outside gene matches: 10. The CDR3 is 16 amino acids. The DNA for the CDR3 is TGCGCCAGCAGCCAAGATTCGACAGGGGTCGCCCCTGGCTACACCTTC. Its translation: CASSQDSTGVAPGYTF.

V usage is TRBV11-2 and J usage is TRBJ2-3; 7 bases are shared with TRBD2. The CDR3 runs to 15 residues. The germline V gene has CDR1 SGHAT and CDR2 FQNNGV. V was pared by 6 bases and J by 5 bases, with 11 bases of the junction left unmatched. In nucleotides, the CDR3 is TGTGCCAGCAGAGAGGGAGCGGGATGGGTAGATACGCAGTATTTT. Protein product: CASREGAGWVDTQYF.

The V call is TRBV9, the J call TRBJ2-7; the D gene is possibly TRBD2 (6 bases). There are 15 residues in the CDR3. Germline V gene data show CDR1 as SGDLS and CDR2 as YYNGEE. V was clipped by 4 bases and J by 1 base, with 15 bases between them. CDR3 bases: TGTGCCAGCAGCAGAGGTGAGACTAGGTCCTACGAGCAGTACTTC. Encoded protein: CASSRGETRSYEQYF.

This rearrangement joins TRBV25-1 to TRBJ1-1; D remains ambiguous. CDR3 length equals 11 residues. The ends were cut back, 1 base at V and 7 bases at J, with 4 bases in the middle. Germline V gene data show CDR1 as MGHDK and CDR2 as SYGVNS. The CDR3 here is CASSESSEAFF. CDR3 nucleotides: TGTGCCAGCAGTGAATCCAGTGAAGCTTTCTTT.

V usage is TRBV5-1 and J usage is TRBJ1-1; 8 bases line up with TRBD1. Germline V gene lookup returns CDR1 SGHRS and CDR2 YFSETQ. Unmatched junction bases numbered 6, after V lost 3 bases and J lost 2 bases. The CDR3 spans 15 residues. The CDR3 DNA is TGCGCCAGCAGCTCAGAACAGGGGGGAAACACTGAAGCTTTCTTT. Translating gives CASSSEQGGNTEAFF.

The chain employs TRBV25-1 and TRBJ2-2, with D possibly matching TRBD2 (6 bases). The CDR3 loop spans 18 amino acids. V lost 4 bases to trimming and J lost 5 bases, with 23 bases between them. Germline V gene lookup returns CDR1 MGHDK and CDR2 SYGVNS. The CDR3 is CASSGPGGVVAVTGELFF. For the CDR3, the DNA is TGTGCCAGCAGTGGACCCGGGGGAGTGGTAGCGGTTACCGGGGAGCTGTTTTTT.

The rearrangement joins TRBV10-1 to TRBJ1-4; TRBD1 matches at 9 bases. The germline gives CDR1 WNHNN, CDR2 SYGVQD (reference sequence). The CDR3 length is 16 residues. V was pared by 6 bases and J by 5 bases, with 10 bases of the junction left unmatched. The CDR3 DNA sequence: TGCGCCAGCAGCCCGGGACAGGGAGGTTTCAATGAAAAACTGTTTTTT. It yields the protein CASSPGQGGFNEKLFF.

The chain is built from TRBV5-4 and TRBJ2-1, with a tentative D call TRBD2 (5 bases). Germline V gives CDR1 SGHNT, CDR2 YYREEE (reference sequence). The CDR3 length is 14 residues. Between the trimmed V and J ends, which lost 2 bases and 0 bases, there was a span of 6 bases. The CDR3 spells CASSFTSSYNEQFF. The CDR3 bases are TGTGCCAGCAGCTTTACTAGCTCCTACAATGAGCAGTTCTTC. The entire variable domain, with the rest obtained from reference TRBV5-4 and TRBJ2-1, is as follows: ETGVTQSPTHLIKTRGQQVTLRCSSQSGHNTVSWYQQALGQGPQFIFQYYREEENGRGNFPPRFSGLQFPNYSSELNVNALELDDSALYLCASSFTSSYNEQFFGPGTRLTVL.

The chain uses TRBV4-2 and TRBJ2-6; 8 nucleotides match TRBD1. The CDR3 has 15 amino acids. J gave up 2 bases and V 5 bases, and 2 bases lay outside the gene matches. The V gene's germline CDR1 is LGHNA and CDR2 YNFKEQ. CDR3 in amino acids: CASSGQGPGANVLTF. The CDR3 coding sequence is TGTGCCAGCAGCGGACAGGGCCCTGGGGCCAACGTCCTGACTTTC.

This clone was counted a few times. The CDR3 protein is CASSQDQQLRSDGYTF. In DNA, the CDR3 is TGCGCCAGCAGCCAAGATCAGCAGCTTCGGAGTGATGGCTACACCTTC. V is TRBV4-3 and J is TRBJ1-2, with D unresolved. The germline V gene has CDR1 LGHNA and CDR2 YSLEER. V dropped 0 bases and J dropped 6 bases, with 17 bases sitting between them. The CDR3 consists of 16 residues.

This clone was found once. V is TRBV3-1 (or the pseudogene TRBV3-2) and J is TRBJ1-4, with 8 nucleotides matching TRBD1. The CDR3 extends over 14 amino acids. J was trimmed by 7 bases and V by 8 bases; bases with no gene match: 9. Germline loops: CDR1 LGHDT, CDR2 YNNKEL (reference sequence). The CDR3 sequence is CASGPQGAGEKLFF. The CDR3 coding sequence is TGTGCCAGCGGCCCTCAGGGGGCAGGTGAAAAACTGTTTTTT.

The CDR3 loop reads CASSLDGGLAPLHF. CDR3 in DNA: TGTGCCAGCAGCTTAGACGGGGGGCTGGCACCCCTCCACTTT. The rearrangement joins TRBV7-9 to TRBJ1-6, with D possibly TRBD1 on 6 matching bases. Germline V gene lookup returns CDR1 SEHNR and CDR2 FQNEAQ (reference sequence). This CDR3 is built from 14 residues. Trimming removed 1 base from V and 11 bases from J, with 12 bases in between.

The chain employs TRBV15 and TRBJ2-4, with TRBD2 matching 7 bases. Germline loops: CDR1 LNHNV, CDR2 YYDKDF (reference sequence). The CDR3 runs to 13 residues. V lost 0 bases to trimming and J lost 10 bases; unmatched junction nucleotides: 3. CDR3 DNA: TGTGCCACCAGCAGAGACGGAGCGGGAATTCAGTACTTC. Translation gives CATSRDGAGIQYF.